This TCR beta chain was obtained from a study of cytomegalovirus exposure and HLA in healthy donors. Primers: 60 Vbeta forward and 13 Jbeta reverse. Clones were sequenced by immunoSEQ multiplex PCR, and TCRdb holds only the in-frame ones, with some missing. Of some 140,000 clones in the sample, roughly 85% were seen once. V lost 3 bases and J lost 10; bases outside the gene matches: 12. This CDR3 has 16 amino acids. Germline-derived CDR1 and CDR2 are SGHRS and YFSETQ. This clone was detected only a few times. Antigen unknown. Study-wide findings and caveats: Productive rates of about 87% or about 30% were seen for most TCR beta V segments in an earlier analysis. At a 0.05 false discovery rate, a later analysis found 16,951 TCR beta sequences to be associated with HLA alleles.

The sample consisted of PBMCs. This TCR was sampled from a man aged 40-49 years in good health and CMV-seropositive. J is TRBJ1-6 and V is TRBV5-1; 8 bases agree with TRBD1. This chain's CDR3 is CASSSQGAGGHSPLHF. As DNA, the CDR3 is TGCGCCAGCAGCTCCCAGGGGGCAGGGGGTCACTCACCCCTCCACTTT.